This TCR beta chain originates from a study of early T cells in non-severe SARS-CoV-2 infection. Germline CDR1 is MDHEN and CDR2 is SYDVKM. The V end lost 2 bases, the J end lost 5 bases, and 15 bases lay between the germline ends. The CDR3 covers 15 residues. This clonotype has at least ten counts. Attachment of unique molecular identifiers to individual cDNA molecules was performed. TCRdb re-called the 5' RACE reads with MiXCR, one entry per CDR3 protein. The data hold tens of thousands of distinct CDR3 sequences, with 4.5% observed a single time. The sample comprised whole blood. This TCR was sampled from an adult who was a healthcare worker with PCR-confirmed SARS-CoV-2 infection or an uninfected control (not recorded which). This chain joins TRBV28 and TRBJ2-5; the D gene could be TRBD1 or TRBD2 (5 bases each). The CDR3 protein is CASSLAGARRETQYF. In DNA, the CDR3 is TGTGCCAGCAGTTTAGCCGGGGCCAGGAGGGAGACCCAGTACTTC.